A selection of T cell receptor beta chains follows, all from one sample in a study of blood T cell repertoires in COVID-19. TCRdb's table, derived via immunoSEQ multiplex PCR, lists solely in-frame clones and lacks some. The sample holds about 250,000 clones, approximately 90% seen once. Sequenced material: PBMCs or T cells enriched from blood (not recorded which). These receptors were taken from a man aged 40-55 years who had recovered from COVID-19. The CDR3 runs from the conserved cysteine through the conserved F or W. Fields, in order: CDR3 DNA, CDR3 protein, J gene, V gene, D gene, clone size. A D gene is named only where the DNA matches it firmly. Size values are once, few and many counts, or a class for expanded clones, and some rows have none.

cdr3_nt: TGTGCCATCAGTGAGTTGGGAGGATTCTATGGCTACACCTTC
cdr3_aa: CAISELGGFYGYTF
j_call: TRBJ1-2
v_call: TRBV10-3
d_call: -
clone_size: -

cdr3_nt: TGTGCCAGCTCACCACAGGAAGGGAGCTCCTACAATGAGCAGTTCTTC
cdr3_aa: CASSPQEGSSYNEQFF
j_call: TRBJ2-1
v_call: TRBV18
d_call: -
clone_size: -

cdr3_nt: TGTGCCAGCATCACCCAATCTAACAGGGACTACGAGCAGTACTTC
cdr3_aa: CASITQSNRDYEQYF
j_call: TRBJ2-7
v_call: TRBV2
d_call: -
clone_size: -

cdr3_nt: TGTGCCTGGAGTGTACTAGCGGGAGAAAGGGCCTACGAGCAGTACTTC
cdr3_aa: CAWSVLAGERAYEQYF
j_call: TRBJ2-7
v_call: TRBV30
d_call: TRBD2
clone_size: many

cdr3_nt: TGTGCCACCTGTGACAGGGGGCTGTATCAGCCCCAGCATTTT
cdr3_aa: CATCDRGLYQPQHF
j_call: TRBJ1-5
v_call: TRBV19
d_call: TRBD1
clone_size: -

cdr3_nt: TGTGCCAGCAGCTCGTTCTTCTCCCTCCGGAAGGGGGTCACCTACGAGCAGTACTTC
cdr3_aa: CASSSFFSLRKGVTYEQYF
j_call: TRBJ2-7
v_call: TRBV4-2
d_call: -
clone_size: -

cdr3_nt: TGTGCCAGCAGCAAGCTTCTGGCGGACTATGGCTACACCTTC
cdr3_aa: CASSKLLADYGYTF
j_call: TRBJ1-2
v_call: TRBV21-1
d_call: -
clone_size: -

cdr3_nt: TGTGCCAGCAGCTTATCAGGGGGCTTAAACAATCAGCCCCAGCATTTT
cdr3_aa: CASSLSGGLNNQPQHF
j_call: TRBJ1-5
v_call: TRBV7-2
d_call: TRBD1
clone_size: -

cdr3_nt: TGTGCCAGCTCCGGGACTAGCGGGAATATGGAGAGAACCCAGTACTTC
cdr3_aa: CASSGTSGNMERTQYF
j_call: TRBJ2-5
v_call: TRBV10-3
d_call: TRBD2
clone_size: -

cdr3_nt: TGTGCCAGCAGTTTTCCCAGCGGGATCTACGAGCAGTACTTC
cdr3_aa: CASSFPSGIYEQYF
j_call: TRBJ2-7
v_call: TRBV28
d_call: TRBD2
clone_size: -

cdr3_nt: TGCAGTGCTAGTAGACTAGCGGGGAGGCAAGAGACCCAGTACTTC
cdr3_aa: CSASRLAGRQETQYF
j_call: TRBJ2-5
v_call: TRBV20-1
d_call: TRBD2
clone_size: -

cdr3_nt: TGTGCCAGCTCACCTGCCAGCTCCTACAATGAGCAGTTCTTC
cdr3_aa: CASSPASSYNEQFF
j_call: TRBJ2-1
v_call: TRBV18
d_call: -
clone_size: -

cdr3_nt: TGTGCCAGCAGCTTGGGTGGGACTAGCGCCGACACCGGGGAGCTGTTTTTT
cdr3_aa: CASSLGGTSADTGELFF
j_call: TRBJ2-2
v_call: TRBV5-4
d_call: TRBD2
clone_size: -

cdr3_nt: TGTGCCAGCAGCCCCAGGACAGGGGAGGAAGAAAAACTGTTTTTT
cdr3_aa: CASSPRTGEEEKLFF
j_call: TRBJ1-4
v_call: TRBV9
d_call: TRBD1
clone_size: -

cdr3_nt: TGCGCCAGCAGCTTCCCAGGGGAAAACATTCAGTACTTC
cdr3_aa: CASSFPGENIQYF
j_call: TRBJ2-4
v_call: TRBV5-1
d_call: -
clone_size: -

cdr3_nt: TGTGCCAGTAGTACCTCGGGACTAGCGGGGGGAGAGCAGTACTTC
cdr3_aa: CASSTSGLAGGEQYF
j_call: TRBJ2-7
v_call: TRBV19
d_call: TRBD2
clone_size: -

cdr3_nt: TGTGCCAGTAGTATTTTTGGGACAGGGGGTGGCTACACCTTC
cdr3_aa: CASSIFGTGGGYTF
j_call: TRBJ1-2
v_call: TRBV19
d_call: TRBD1
clone_size: -

cdr3_nt: TGTGCCAGCAGCTTAGGCTTGGGGACAGGGTTGAATGAGCAGTTCTTC
cdr3_aa: CASSLGLGTGLNEQFF
j_call: TRBJ2-1
v_call: TRBV11-3
d_call: TRBD1
clone_size: -

cdr3_nt: TGTGCCAGCAGTGCCTCAGGGTCCGCGAACACCGGGGAGCTGTTTTTT
cdr3_aa: CASSASGSANTGELFF
j_call: TRBJ2-2
v_call: TRBV28
d_call: -
clone_size: few

cdr3_nt: TGTGCCAGCAGCTTAGTAGCAGGGGGGCCAAATTATGGCTACACCTTC
cdr3_aa: CASSLVAGGPNYGYTF
j_call: TRBJ1-2
v_call: TRBV7-6
d_call: TRBD1
clone_size: once

cdr3_nt: TGTGCCAGCAGTTTAGCAGGCTATGGCTACACCTTC
cdr3_aa: CASSLAGYGYTF
j_call: TRBJ1-2
v_call: TRBV28
d_call: -
clone_size: -

cdr3_nt: TGTGCCATCAGTCCCGGGACAGGGTATAGTAGAAGCGGGAGGGGTGGCTACGAGCAGTACTTC
cdr3_aa: CAISPGTGYSRSGRGGYEQYF
j_call: TRBJ2-7
v_call: TRBV10-3
d_call: -
clone_size: -

cdr3_nt: TGTGCCAGCAGCTTAAGCGGAGAAGCATTATTCTTC
cdr3_aa: CASSLSGEALFF
j_call: TRBJ2-1
v_call: TRBV7-3
d_call: -
clone_size: -

cdr3_nt: TGTGCCAGCAGCCCACAGGGACAGGAAGGGTATGGCTACACCTTC
cdr3_aa: CASSPQGQEGYGYTF
j_call: TRBJ1-2
v_call: TRBV5-4
d_call: TRBD1
clone_size: -

cdr3_nt: TGCAGTGCTAGTGGGGGACAGAGGGTAGACACCATATATTTT
cdr3_aa: CSASGGQRVDTIYF
j_call: TRBJ1-3
v_call: TRBV20-1
d_call: TRBD1
clone_size: few

cdr3_nt: TGTGCCAGCAGCGCCATGATACTCGGGGAGCTGTTTTTT
cdr3_aa: CASSAMILGELFF
j_call: TRBJ2-2
v_call: TRBV7-2
d_call: -
clone_size: -

cdr3_nt: TGTGCCAGTAGTATTAGACTAGCGGGAGATTACAATGAGCAGTTCTTC
cdr3_aa: CASSIRLAGDYNEQFF
j_call: TRBJ2-1
v_call: TRBV19
d_call: TRBD2
clone_size: -

cdr3_nt: TGTGCCAGTAGTTCCGACAGGGAAAATACGCAGTATTTT
cdr3_aa: CASSSDRENTQYF
j_call: TRBJ2-3
v_call: TRBV19
d_call: TRBD1
clone_size: -

cdr3_nt: TGCGCCAGCAGTCAATCGATTCAGGGCTCTGGGGCCAACGTCCTGACTTTC
cdr3_aa: CASSQSIQGSGANVLTF
j_call: TRBJ2-6
v_call: TRBV23-1
d_call: -
clone_size: few

cdr3_nt: TGTGCCAGCAGCCCGCCAACAGGGGTAATTTCGAACACTGAAGCTTTCTTT
cdr3_aa: CASSPPTGVISNTEAFF
j_call: TRBJ1-1
v_call: TRBV7-2
d_call: TRBD1
clone_size: once

cdr3_nt: TGTGCCGGGGAGGGGGAGAACACTGAAGCTTTCTTT
cdr3_aa: CAGEGENTEAFF
j_call: TRBJ1-1
v_call: TRBV7-9
d_call: -
clone_size: once

cdr3_nt: TGTGCCAGCAGGGCCGGGACTAGCGGGAGTTGGATACGCAATGAGCAGTTCTTC
cdr3_aa: CASRAGTSGSWIRNEQFF
j_call: TRBJ2-1
v_call: TRBV7-8
d_call: TRBD2
clone_size: -

cdr3_nt: TGTGCCAGCAGCCCTAGCCGGGGGACCGGGGAGCTGTTTTTT
cdr3_aa: CASSPSRGTGELFF
j_call: TRBJ2-2
v_call: TRBV5-4
d_call: -
clone_size: -

cdr3_nt: TGTGCCAGCAGCTTAGACTCCCGGGGGGAGACCCAGTACTTC
cdr3_aa: CASSLDSRGETQYF
j_call: TRBJ2-5
v_call: TRBV11-2
d_call: -
clone_size: -

cdr3_nt: TGCGCCAGCAGCCAGCACCACGGGACAGGGAGCTCCTACGAGCAGTACTTC
cdr3_aa: CASSQHHGTGSSYEQYF
j_call: TRBJ2-7
v_call: TRBV4-1
d_call: TRBD1
clone_size: -

cdr3_nt: TGCGCCAGCAGCCAAGATGGTGCGGCAGGGGGGAGAGAAAAACTGTTTTTT
cdr3_aa: CASSQDGAAGGREKLFF
j_call: TRBJ1-4
v_call: TRBV4-1
d_call: TRBD1
clone_size: -

cdr3_nt: TGTGCCAGCAACTTATTGGGGGGTTCCTACAATGAGCAGTTCTTC
cdr3_aa: CASNLLGGSYNEQFF
j_call: TRBJ2-1
v_call: TRBV11-2
d_call: -
clone_size: -

cdr3_nt: TGTGCCAGCAGTTCTGGGACTAGCGGGAGCGTATACGAGCAGTACTTC
cdr3_aa: CASSSGTSGSVYEQYF
j_call: TRBJ2-7
v_call: TRBV27
d_call: TRBD2
clone_size: once

cdr3_nt: TGTGCCAGCAGCGCAGCCGGGACAGGGGTTGACTATGGCTACACCTTC
cdr3_aa: CASSAAGTGVDYGYTF
j_call: TRBJ1-2
v_call: TRBV9
d_call: TRBD1
clone_size: -

cdr3_nt: TGTGCCAGTAGTGACCCCGCCTCAGGGTTGCGGAATTCACCCCTCCACTTT
cdr3_aa: CASSDPASGLRNSPLHF
j_call: TRBJ1-6
v_call: TRBV19
d_call: -
clone_size: -

cdr3_nt: TGTGCCAGCAGTTACGAGGGCAGGGGGGAGACCCAGTACTTC
cdr3_aa: CASSYEGRGETQYF
j_call: TRBJ2-5
v_call: TRBV6-5
d_call: TRBD1
clone_size: -

cdr3_nt: TGTGCCAGCAGCGTAGGAGAAGGGGAGGAGTACTTC
cdr3_aa: CASSVGEGEEYF
j_call: TRBJ2-4
v_call: TRBV9
d_call: -
clone_size: -

cdr3_nt: TGTGCCAGCAGTTACTCGACCTCAGGGGGCACTGAAGCTTTCTTT
cdr3_aa: CASSYSTSGGTEAFF
j_call: TRBJ1-1
v_call: TRBV6-5
d_call: TRBD1
clone_size: -

cdr3_nt: TGTGCCAGCAGCGGACAGGGCCCCTATGGCTACACCTTC
cdr3_aa: CASSGQGPYGYTF
j_call: TRBJ1-2
v_call: TRBV7-3
d_call: TRBD1
clone_size: -

cdr3_nt: TGTGCCATCACCGGGTACAACACTGAAGCTTTCTTT
cdr3_aa: CAITGYNTEAFF
j_call: TRBJ1-1
v_call: TRBV10-3
d_call: -
clone_size: -

cdr3_nt: TGTGCCAGCAGCGCCCATTCCGGGACTAGCGTCTACGAGCAGTACTTC
cdr3_aa: CASSAHSGTSVYEQYF
j_call: TRBJ2-7
v_call: TRBV7-2
d_call: TRBD2
clone_size: -

cdr3_nt: TGCGCCAGCAGCCAAGTGGCAGGGAATGCGGAGACCCAGTACTTC
cdr3_aa: CASSQVAGNAETQYF
j_call: TRBJ2-5
v_call: TRBV4-1
d_call: -
clone_size: -

cdr3_nt: TGTGCCAGCAGCTCCCGTAGACTAGCGGGGCCCTACGAGCAGTACTTC
cdr3_aa: CASSSRRLAGPYEQYF
j_call: TRBJ2-7
v_call: TRBV7-8
d_call: TRBD2
clone_size: -

cdr3_nt: TGTGCCAGCAGTTTATATGGCCAGTTCAACTATGGCTACACCTTC
cdr3_aa: CASSLYGQFNYGYTF
j_call: TRBJ1-2
v_call: TRBV27
d_call: -
clone_size: -

cdr3_nt: TGTGCCAGCAGTGAAGCGGAGGACAGCTACAGTAACTATGGCTACACCTTC
cdr3_aa: CASSEAEDSYSNYGYTF
j_call: TRBJ1-2
v_call: TRBV6-1
d_call: -
clone_size: -

cdr3_nt: TGTGCCAGCAGCCGAGGCCGCTCGGAGACTGAAGCTTTCTTT
cdr3_aa: CASSRGRSETEAFF
j_call: TRBJ1-1
v_call: TRBV7-9
d_call: -
clone_size: -

cdr3_nt: TGTGCCAGCAGCGCCGGGACTAGCGACTCAAAGCAGTACTTC
cdr3_aa: CASSAGTSDSKQYF
j_call: TRBJ2-7
v_call: TRBV9
d_call: TRBD2
clone_size: once

cdr3_nt: TGTGCCAGCAGCTCACAGGGGGCCCCAGATACGCAGTATTTT
cdr3_aa: CASSSQGAPDTQYF
j_call: TRBJ2-3
v_call: TRBV9
d_call: TRBD1
clone_size: -

cdr3_nt: TGCGCCAGCAGCTTGGCCGGGGGGCAGGTGAACACTGAAGCCTTCTTT
cdr3_aa: CASSLAGGQVNTEAFF
j_call: TRBJ1-1
v_call: TRBV5-1
d_call: -
clone_size: -

cdr3_nt: TGTGCCAGCAGTCCTCCAGGGGATTTCAACACTGAAGCTTTCTTT
cdr3_aa: CASSPPGDFNTEAFF
j_call: TRBJ1-1
v_call: TRBV6-6
d_call: -
clone_size: -

cdr3_nt: TGTGCCAGCAGTTACAGCGGGGGTAGCTCCTACGAGCAGTACTTC
cdr3_aa: CASSYSGGSSYEQYF
j_call: TRBJ2-7
v_call: TRBV6-5
d_call: TRBD2
clone_size: -

cdr3_nt: TGTGCCAGCAGCTCCCAATCGGGACAGGGTATAGATGGCTACACCTTC
cdr3_aa: CASSSQSGQGIDGYTF
j_call: TRBJ1-2
v_call: TRBV7-2
d_call: TRBD1
clone_size: -

cdr3_nt: TGTGCCAGCAGCCGCGGGACAGGGGGCAATCAGCCCCAGCATTTT
cdr3_aa: CASSRGTGGNQPQHF
j_call: TRBJ1-5
v_call: TRBV3-1/TRBV3-2
d_call: TRBD1
clone_size: -